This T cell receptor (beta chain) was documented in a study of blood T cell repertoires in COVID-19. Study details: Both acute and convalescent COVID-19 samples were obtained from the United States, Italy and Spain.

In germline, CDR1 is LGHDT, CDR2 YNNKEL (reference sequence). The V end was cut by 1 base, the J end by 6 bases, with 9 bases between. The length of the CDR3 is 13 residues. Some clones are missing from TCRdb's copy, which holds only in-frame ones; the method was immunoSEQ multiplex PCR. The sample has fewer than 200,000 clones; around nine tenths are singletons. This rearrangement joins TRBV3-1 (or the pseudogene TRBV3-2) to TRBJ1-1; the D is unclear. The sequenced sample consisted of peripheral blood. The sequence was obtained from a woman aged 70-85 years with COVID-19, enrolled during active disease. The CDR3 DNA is TGTGCCAGCAGCCAAGGTCAGGCTCCTGAAGCTTTCTTT. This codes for CASSQGQAPEAFF.